This is a list of T cell receptor beta chains from one sample in a study of cytomegalovirus exposure and HLA in healthy donors. Using immunoSEQ multiplex PCR, the repertoire was profiled, and TCRdb retains in-frame clones only, with some absent. Seen here are 150,000 or so clones, about 89% observed once, and the top ten hold 3% to 3.5%. Sequencing was performed on PBMCs. All receptors derive from a woman aged 18-30 years in good health and CMV-seropositive. Both conserved end residues are part of each CDR3. The D gene is left open where the match is weak. Clone size is shown for a subset of rows, as once, few, many or a class of expanded clone.

abundance	d_gene	j_gene	v_gene	CDR3aa	CDR3nt
.	.	TRBJ2-5	TRBV10-3	CAIRGGGETQYF	TGTGCCATCAGAGGAGGTGGAGAGACCCAGTACTTC
.	TRBD2	TRBJ2-7	TRBV19	CASSIVAGAREQYF	TGTGCCAGTAGTATAGTTGCGGGAGCCCGCGAGCAGTACTTC
.	.	TRBJ1-4	TRBV5-1	CASSLVGVGEKLFF	TGCGCCAGCAGCTTGGTAGGGGTTGGGGAAAAACTGTTTTTT
.	TRBD2	TRBJ2-7	TRBV11-2	CASRVAGGIYEQYF	TGTGCCAGCAGGGTAGCGGGAGGAATATACGAGCAGTACTTC
.	.	TRBJ2-7	TRBV11-3	CASAPVMRGTYEQYF	TGTGCCAGCGCCCCGGTTATGAGGGGGACCTACGAGCAGTACTTC
.	.	TRBJ2-2	TRBV6-5	CASSPYPMNTGELFF	TGTGCCAGCAGCCCATACCCTATGAACACCGGGGAGCTGTTTTTT
.	.	TRBJ1-2	TRBV19	CASSGQNNLYGYTF	TGTGCCAGTAGTGGACAGAATAACCTCTATGGCTACACCTTC
.	TRBD1	TRBJ2-2	TRBV27	CASSLQGAGTGELFF	TGTGCCAGCAGTTTACAGGGGGCCGGCACCGGGGAGCTGTTTTTT
once	.	TRBJ2-1	TRBV14	CASSHSWIQFF	TGTGCCAGCAGCCATAGCTGGATTCAGTTCTTC
.	.	TRBJ2-6	TRBV4-2	CASSQVEGTGANVLTF	TGTGCCAGCAGCCAAGTCGAGGGTACCGGGGCCAACGTCCTGACTTTC
.	.	TRBJ1-1	TRBV10-3	CAISEARNTEAFF	TGTGCCATCAGTGAAGCTCGGAACACTGAAGCTTTCTTT
.	TRBD1	TRBJ1-2	TRBV2	CASSRGQGGYGYTF	TGTGCCAGCAGCCGCGGACAGGGAGGCTATGGCTACACCTTC
many	.	TRBJ2-2	TRBV6-4	CASSETNTGELFF	TGTGCCAGCAGTGAGACTAACACCGGGGAGCTGTTTTTT
.	.	TRBJ2-7	TRBV29-1	CSVQGNYEQYF	TGCAGCGTTCAGGGGAACTACGAGCAGTACTTC
.	TRBD1	TRBJ2-6	TRBV6-5	CASSYTGGGANVLTF	TGTGCCAGCAGTTACACAGGGGGTGGGGCCAACGTCCTGACTTTC
.	TRBD2	TRBJ2-1	TRBV4-3	CASSQGETSGASRFF	TGCGCCAGCAGCCAAGGTGAGACTAGCGGGGCCAGTCGGTTCTTC
once	TRBD2	TRBJ2-5	TRBV7-2	CASSLMGLAGEAEETQYF	TGTGCCAGCAGCTTAATGGGACTAGCGGGTGAGGCGGAGGAGACCCAGTACTTC
.	TRBD1	TRBJ1-2	TRBV28	CASSPSGIRDRGLYGYTF	TGTGCCAGCAGCCCGAGCGGAATCCGGGACAGGGGGCTGTATGGCTACACCTTC
.	TRBD2	TRBJ2-1	TRBV19	CASSRTSGSGNEQFF	TGTGCCAGTAGTAGGACTAGCGGGAGCGGAAATGAGCAGTTCTTC
.	TRBD2	TRBJ2-7	TRBV15	CATSRDPRGLGYEQYF	TGTGCCACCAGCAGAGATCCCCGGGGACTAGGTTACGAGCAGTACTTC